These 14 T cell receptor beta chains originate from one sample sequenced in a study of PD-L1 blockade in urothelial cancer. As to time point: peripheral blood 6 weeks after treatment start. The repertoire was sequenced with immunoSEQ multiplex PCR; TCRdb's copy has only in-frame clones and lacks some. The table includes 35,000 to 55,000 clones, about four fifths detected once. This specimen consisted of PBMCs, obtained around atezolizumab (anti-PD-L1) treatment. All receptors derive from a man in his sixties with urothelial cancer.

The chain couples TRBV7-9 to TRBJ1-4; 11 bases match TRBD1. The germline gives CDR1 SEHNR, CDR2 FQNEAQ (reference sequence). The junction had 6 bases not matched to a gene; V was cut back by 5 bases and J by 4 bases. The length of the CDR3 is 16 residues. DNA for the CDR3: TGTGCCAGCAGCCGAGGGACAGGGGGAATTAATGAAAAACTGTTTTTT. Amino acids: CASSRGTGGINEKLFF.

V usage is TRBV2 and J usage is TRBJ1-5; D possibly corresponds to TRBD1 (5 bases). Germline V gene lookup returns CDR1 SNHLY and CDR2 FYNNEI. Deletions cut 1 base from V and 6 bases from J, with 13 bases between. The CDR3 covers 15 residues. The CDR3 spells CASSEESGYRQPQHF. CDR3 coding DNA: TGTGCCAGCAGTGAAGAGTCAGGGTACCGTCAGCCCCAGCATTTT.

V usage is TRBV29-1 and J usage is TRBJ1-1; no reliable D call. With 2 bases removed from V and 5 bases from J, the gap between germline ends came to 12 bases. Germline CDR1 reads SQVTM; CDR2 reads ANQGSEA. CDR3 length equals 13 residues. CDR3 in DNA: TGCAGCGTTGAATCGAATGAGGAGACTGAAGCTTTCTTT. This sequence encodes CSVESNEETEAFF.

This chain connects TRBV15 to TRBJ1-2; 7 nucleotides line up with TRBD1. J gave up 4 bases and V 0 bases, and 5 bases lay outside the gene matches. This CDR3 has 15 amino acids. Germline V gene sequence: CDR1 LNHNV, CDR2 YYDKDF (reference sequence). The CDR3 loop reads CATSRDKGTAYGYTF. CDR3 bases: TGTGCCACCAGCAGAGATAAGGGGACAGCCTATGGCTACACCTTC.

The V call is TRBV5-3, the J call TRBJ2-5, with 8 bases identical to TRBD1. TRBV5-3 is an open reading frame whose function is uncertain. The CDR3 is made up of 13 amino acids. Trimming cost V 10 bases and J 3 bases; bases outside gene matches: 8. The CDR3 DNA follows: TGTGCCTTAATAGGACAGGGAAAAGAGACCCAGTACTTC. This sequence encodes CALIGQGKETQYF.

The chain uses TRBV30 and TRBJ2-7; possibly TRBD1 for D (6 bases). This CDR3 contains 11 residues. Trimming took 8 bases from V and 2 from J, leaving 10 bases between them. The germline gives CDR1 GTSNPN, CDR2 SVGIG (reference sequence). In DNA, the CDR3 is TGTGCCATATGGACAGCCTACGAGCAGTACTTC. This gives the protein CAIWTAYEQYF.

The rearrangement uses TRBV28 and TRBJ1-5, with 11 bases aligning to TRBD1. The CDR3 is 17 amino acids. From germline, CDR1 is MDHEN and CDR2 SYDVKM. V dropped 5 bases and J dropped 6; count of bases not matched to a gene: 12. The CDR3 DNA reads TGTGCCAGCAGTCTCCGGACAGGGGGCTGGGAAGGTCAGCCCCAGCATTTT. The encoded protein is CASSLRTGGWEGQPQHF.

CDR3 nucleotides: TGTGCCAGCGGGGGCCCGGGGGGGCCGCGACAAGAGACCCAGTACTTC. The encoded protein is CASGGPGGPRQETQYF. J is TRBJ2-5 and V is TRBV11-2; 8 nucleotides align to TRBD2. Germline CDR1 reads SGHAT; CDR2 reads FQNNGV. V was clipped by 8 bases and J by 2 bases; unmatched bases: 13. CDR3 length: 16 residues.

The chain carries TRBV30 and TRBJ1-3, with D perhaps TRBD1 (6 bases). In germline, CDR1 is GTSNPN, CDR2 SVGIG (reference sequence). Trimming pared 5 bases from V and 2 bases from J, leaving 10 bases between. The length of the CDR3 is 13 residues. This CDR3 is CAWGRGAGNTIYF. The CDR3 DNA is TGTGCCTGGGGGAGGGGGGCTGGAAACACCATATATTTT.

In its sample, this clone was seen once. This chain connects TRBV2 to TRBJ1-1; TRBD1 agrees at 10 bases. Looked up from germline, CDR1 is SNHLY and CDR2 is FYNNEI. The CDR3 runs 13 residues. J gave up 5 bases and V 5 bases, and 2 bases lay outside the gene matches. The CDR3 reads CASSPGQGTEAFF. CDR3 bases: TGTGCCAGCAGTCCGGGACAGGGGACTGAAGCTTTCTTT. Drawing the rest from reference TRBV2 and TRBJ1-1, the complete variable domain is EPEVTQTPSHQVTQMGQEVILRCVPISNHLYFYWYRQILGQKVEFLVSFYNNEISEKSEIFDDQFSVERPDGSNFTLKIRSTKLEDSAMYFCASSPGQGTEAFFGQGTRLTVV.

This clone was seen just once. The CDR3 sequence is CASSERTGGNEQFF. CDR3 coding DNA: TGCGCCAGCAGTGAACGGACAGGGGGCAATGAGCAGTTCTTC. The rearrangement joins TRBV10-1 to TRBJ2-1; TRBD1 aligns across 10 bases. With V trimmed by 3 bases and J by 6 bases, 2 bases remained unmatched. This CDR3 spans 14 amino acids. From germline, CDR1 is WNHNN and CDR2 SYGVQD (reference sequence).

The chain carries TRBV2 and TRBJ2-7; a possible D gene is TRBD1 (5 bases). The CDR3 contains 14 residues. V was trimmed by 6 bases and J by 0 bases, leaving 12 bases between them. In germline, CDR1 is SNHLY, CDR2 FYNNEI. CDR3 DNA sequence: TGTGCCAGCAGGGTCAGGGTGCTCTCCTACGAGCAGTACTTC. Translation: CASRVRVLSYEQYF.

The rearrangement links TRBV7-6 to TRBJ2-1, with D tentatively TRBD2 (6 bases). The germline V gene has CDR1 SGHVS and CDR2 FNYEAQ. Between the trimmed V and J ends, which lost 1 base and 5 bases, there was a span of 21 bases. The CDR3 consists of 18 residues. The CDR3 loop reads CASSLGPAGGVVHNEQFF. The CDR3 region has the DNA TGTGCCAGCAGCTTAGGACCTGCCGGCGGGGTAGTGCACAATGAGCAGTTCTTC.

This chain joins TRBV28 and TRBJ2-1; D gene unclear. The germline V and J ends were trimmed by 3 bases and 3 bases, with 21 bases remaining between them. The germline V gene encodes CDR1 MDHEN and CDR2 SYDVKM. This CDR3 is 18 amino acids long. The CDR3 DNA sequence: TGTGCCAGCAGTTTTCTGGGCAGGTCCTACCTATTCTACAATGAGCAGTTCTTC. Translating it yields CASSFLGRSYLFYNEQFF.